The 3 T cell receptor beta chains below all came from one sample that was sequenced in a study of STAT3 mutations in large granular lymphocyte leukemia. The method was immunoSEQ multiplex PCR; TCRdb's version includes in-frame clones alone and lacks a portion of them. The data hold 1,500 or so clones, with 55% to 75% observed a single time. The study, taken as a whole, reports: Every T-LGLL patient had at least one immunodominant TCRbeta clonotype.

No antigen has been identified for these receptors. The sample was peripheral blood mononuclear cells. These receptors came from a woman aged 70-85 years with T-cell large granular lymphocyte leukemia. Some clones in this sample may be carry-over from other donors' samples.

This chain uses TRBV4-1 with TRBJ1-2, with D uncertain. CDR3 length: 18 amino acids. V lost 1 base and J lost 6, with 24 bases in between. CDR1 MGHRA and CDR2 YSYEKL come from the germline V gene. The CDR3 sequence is CASSQVFGSGEGLHGYTF. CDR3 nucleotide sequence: TGCGCCAGCAGCCAAGTATTCGGGTCGGGAGAAGGCCTTCATGGCTACACCTTC.

Here the CDR3 DNA reads TGTGCCAGCAGCTTAGTTGCCAGGGGGCCGGAGCAGCCCCAGCATTTT. It encodes CASSLVARGPEQPQHF. The chain combines TRBV7-9 with TRBJ1-5, with 8 bases aligning to TRBD1. Germline values: CDR1 SEHNR, CDR2 FQNEAQ (reference sequence). Trimming at V came to 1 base and at J to 7 bases, leaving 9 bases not matched to a gene. The CDR3 length is 16 residues.

DNA of the CDR3: TGTGCCAGCTCATCGGACAGGGGGCACGAGCAGCCCCAGCATTTT. Its translation: CASSSDRGHEQPQHF. V usage is TRBV18 and J usage is TRBJ1-5; 11 bases agree with TRBD1. The germline V gene encodes CDR1 KGHSH and CDR2 LQKENI. There are 15 residues in the CDR3. Trimming cost V 5 bases and J 7 bases; bases outside gene matches: 7.